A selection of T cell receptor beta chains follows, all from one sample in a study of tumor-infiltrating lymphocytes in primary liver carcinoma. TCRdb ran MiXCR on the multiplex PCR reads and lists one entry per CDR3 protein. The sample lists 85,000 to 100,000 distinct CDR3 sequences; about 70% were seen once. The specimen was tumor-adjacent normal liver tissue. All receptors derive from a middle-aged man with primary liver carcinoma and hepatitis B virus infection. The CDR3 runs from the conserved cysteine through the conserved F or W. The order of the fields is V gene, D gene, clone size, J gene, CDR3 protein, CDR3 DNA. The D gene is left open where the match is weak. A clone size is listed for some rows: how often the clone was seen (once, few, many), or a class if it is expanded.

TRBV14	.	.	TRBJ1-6	CASSQWGGNSPLQF	TGTGCCAGCAGCCAGTGGGGGGGTAATTCGCCCCTCCAGTTT
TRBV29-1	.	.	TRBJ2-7	CSARTGLAGREQYF	TGCAGCGCACGGACAGGGCTAGCGGGCAGGGAGCAGTACTTC
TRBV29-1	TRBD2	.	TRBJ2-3	CSIGASGDTDTQYF	TGCAGCATTGGGGCTAGCGGGGACACAGATACGCAGTATTTT
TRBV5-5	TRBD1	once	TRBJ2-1	CASSPGQGSYNDQFF	TGTGCCAGCAGTCCTGGACAGGGTTCCTACAATGATCAGTTCTTC
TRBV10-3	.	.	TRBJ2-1	CAISGSLGRGRGSYNEQFF	TGTGCCATCAGTGGGTCGCTGGGCAGGGGTCGGGGCTCCTACAATGAGCAGTTCTTC
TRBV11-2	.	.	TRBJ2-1	CASSSADPGNEQFF	TGTGCCAGCAGTTCGGCGGACCCTGGGAATGAACAGTTCTTC
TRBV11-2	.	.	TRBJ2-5	CASSLGALSGLQETQYF	TGTGCCAGCAGCTTAGGGGCCTTGTCCGGGCTTCAAGAGACACAGTACTTC
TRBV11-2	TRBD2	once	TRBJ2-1	CAISLDSSGRGEQFF	TGTGCCATCAGCTTAGATTCTAGCGGTAGGGGTGAGCAGTTCTTC
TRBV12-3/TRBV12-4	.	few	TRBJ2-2	CASRIPLDGTWELFF	TGTGCCAGCAGGATCCCGTTAGACGGCACCTGGGAGCTGTTTTTT
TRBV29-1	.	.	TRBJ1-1	CSVPLNTEAFF	TGCAGCGTTCCTTTGAACACTGAAGCTTTCTTT
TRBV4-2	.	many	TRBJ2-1	CASSPQHGMAYPGEQFF	TGTGCCAGCAGCCCCCAGCACGGGATGGCCTACCCTGGGGAGCAGTTCTTC
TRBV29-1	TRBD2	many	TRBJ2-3	CSVELAGGWTDTQYF	TGCAGCGTTGAACTAGCGGGAGGGTGGACAGATACGCAGTATTTT
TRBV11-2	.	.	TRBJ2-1	CARGLEVGPEQFF	TGTGCCCGCGGCTTAGAGGTGGGACCTGAGCAGTTCTTC
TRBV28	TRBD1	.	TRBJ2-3	CARRGLGVMDTQYF	TGTGCCAGGAGGGGGCTGGGGGTAATGGATACGCAGTATTTT
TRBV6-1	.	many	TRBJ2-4	CASSDMYPGGPKNIQYF	TGTGCCAGCAGTGACATGTACCCCGGTGGTCCCAAAAACATTCAGTACTTC
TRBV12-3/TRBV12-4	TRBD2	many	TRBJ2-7	CASRRGTSPAYEQYF	TGTGCCAGCAGGCGAGGGACTAGTCCCGCCTACGAGCAGTACTTC
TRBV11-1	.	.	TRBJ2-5	CASSPPSDVRKDLQETQYF	TGTGCCAGCAGCCCGCCCTCGGATGTCAGGAAGGACCTCCAAGAGACCCAGTACTTC
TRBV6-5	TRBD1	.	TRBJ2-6	CAGSLWTGLKAGANVLTF	TGTGCCGGCAGTCTTTGGACAGGGCTAAAAGCTGGGGCCAACGTCCTGACTTTC
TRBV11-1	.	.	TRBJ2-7	CASSFDGQFSFEQYF	TGTGCCAGCAGCTTCGACGGGCAGTTCTCCTTCGAGCAGTATTTC
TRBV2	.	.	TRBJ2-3	CASTNYGTDTQYF	TGTGCCAGCACCAATTACGGCACAGATACGCAGTATTTT
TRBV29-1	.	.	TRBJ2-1	CSVRGSHNERFF	TGCAGCGTCCGGGGGAGCCACAATGAGCGGTTCTTC
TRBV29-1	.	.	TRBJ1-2	CSLRLGQGNYGYTF	TGCAGCCTTCGTTTGGGACAAGGGAACTATGGCTACACTTTC
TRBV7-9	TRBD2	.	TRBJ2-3	CASSFPGLAGGVDTQYF	TGTGCCAGCAGCTTCCCGGGACTAGCGGGAGGGGTAGATACGCAGTATTTT
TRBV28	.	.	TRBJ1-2	CASSSSDAGGKEHGYTF	TGTGCCAGCAGTTCCTCCGATGCGGGGGGAAAGGAACATGGCTACACCTTC
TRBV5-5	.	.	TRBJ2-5	CANSFTQETQCF	TGTGCCAACAGCTTCACCCAAGAGACCCAGTGCTTC
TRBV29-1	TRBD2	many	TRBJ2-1	CSVDLSSGYNEQFF	TGCAGCGTTGACCTGTCTAGCGGATACAATGAGCAGTTCTTC
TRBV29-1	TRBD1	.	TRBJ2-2	CSVGDRGSLGRSTGELSF	TGCAGCGTTGGAGACAGGGGATCCCTCGGCCGAAGTACCGGGGAGCTGTCTTTT
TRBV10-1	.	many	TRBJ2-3	CASSEPGSDTQYF	TGCGCCAGCAGTGAGCCGGGCTCAGATACGCAGTATTTT
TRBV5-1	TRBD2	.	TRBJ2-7	CASCPIAGVSYEQYF	TGCGCCAGCTGCCCGATAGCGGGAGTGAGCTACGAGCAGTACTTC
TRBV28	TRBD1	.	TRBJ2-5	CVSSGSRQGQETQYF	TGTGTCAGCAGTGGGAGCCGACAGGGGCAAGAGACCCAGTACTTC
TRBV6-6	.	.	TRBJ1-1	CVSSYSIATTEAFF	TGTGTCAGCAGTTACTCGATTGCGACCACTGAAGCTTTCTTC
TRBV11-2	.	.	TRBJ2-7	CASSLDFGTPSSYEQCF	TGTGCCAGCAGCTTAGACTTCGGGACACCAAGTTCCTACGAGCAGTGCTTC
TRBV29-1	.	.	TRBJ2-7	CSVENAGGAGYEQYF	TGCAGCGTTGAGAATGCCGGCGGGGCAGGGTACGAGCAGTACTTC
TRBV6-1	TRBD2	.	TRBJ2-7	CASSASGGYEQYF	TGTGCCAGCAGTGCTAGCGGCGGATACGAGCAGTACTTC
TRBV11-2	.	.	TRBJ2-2	CASSLRPENTGEQFF	TGTGCCAGCAGCTTACGGCCGGAGAACACCGGGGAGCAGTTTTTC
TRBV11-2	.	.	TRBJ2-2	CANSLVGGTGALFF	TGTGCCAACAGCTTAGTCGGCGGGACCGGGGCGCTGTTTTTT
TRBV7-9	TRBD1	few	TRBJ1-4	CASSSWQGATNEKLFF	TGTGCCAGCAGCTCATGGCAGGGGGCAACTAATGAAAAACTGTTTTTT
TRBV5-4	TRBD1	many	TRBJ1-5	CASYRGNQPQHF	TGTGCCAGCTACAGGGGTAATCAGCCCCAGCATTTT
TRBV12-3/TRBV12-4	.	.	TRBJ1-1	CANSSAIPNTEAFF	TGTGCCAACAGTTCCGCTATTCCGAACACTGAAGCTTTCTTT
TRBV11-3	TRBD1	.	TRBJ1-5	CACSQARVDRVLCYNQPQHF	TGTGCCTGCAGTCAGGCCCGAGTAGACAGGGTGTTATGCTATAATCAGCCCCAGCATTTT
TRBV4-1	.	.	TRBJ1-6	CASSQVQGLNSPIHF	TGCGCAAGCAGCCAAGTTCAGGGGCTGAATTCACCCATCCACTTT
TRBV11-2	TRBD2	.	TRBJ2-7	CTSIPTSTYEQYF	TGTACCAGCATCCCGACTAGCACCTACGAGCAGTACTTC
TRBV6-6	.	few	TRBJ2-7	CTSSYSGVASYEQYF	TGTACCAGCAGTTACTCTGGGGTGGCCTCCTACGAGCAGTACTTC
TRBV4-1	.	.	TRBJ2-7	CAGSPRDSLIEQYF	TGCGCCGGCAGCCCCCGGGACTCGCTGATTGAACAGTACTTC
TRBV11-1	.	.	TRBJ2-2	CASSPNRMGTGELFF	TGTGCCAGCAGCCCGAACAGGATGGGCACCGGGGAGCTGTTTTTT
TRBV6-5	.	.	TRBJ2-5	CAGSSSGVAEAQYF	TGTGCCGGCAGTTCATCAGGGGTAGCAGAGGCCCAGTACTTC
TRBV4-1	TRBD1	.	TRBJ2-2	CASSQPSSRTGKVGELFF	TGCGCCAGCAGCCAACCTTCCTCCAGGACAGGGAAGGTAGGGGAGCTGTTTTTT
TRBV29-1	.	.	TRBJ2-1	CSASPEDPYNEQFF	TGCAGCGCCAGCCCGGAGGACCCCTACAATGAGCAGTTCTTC